This T cell receptor beta chain derives from a study of shared clonotypes between healthy human individuals. Clones were read by immunoSEQ multiplex PCR, and TCRdb kept only the in-frame ones, dropping some. Of about 2.1 million clones in the sample, just over 90% were seen once. V was clipped by 4 bases and J by 2 bases; unmatched bases: 9. This CDR3 spans 16 amino acids. Germline V CDR1 and CDR2: SEHNR, FQNEAQ (reference sequence). Naivety among CD8 cells was defined by CD45RO negativity and positive CCR7 selection, thereby excluding terminally differentiated effector memory CD45RA+ cells. The sample comprised naive CD8+ T cells from PBMCs. The TCR comes from a man aged 18 to 29 in good health. Some clones in this sample may be carry-over from other donors' samples. The gene calls are TRBV7-9 and TRBJ2-3; 7 bases are shared with TRBD2. In DNA form, the CDR3 reads TGTGCCAGCAGCTCCGGGGCTAGCGGCGACACAGATACGCAGTATTTT. Translation gives CASSSGASGDTDTQYF.